Listed here are 23 T cell receptor beta chains from one sample, sequenced in a study of response to subunit inactivated influenza vaccine. TCRdb reprocessed the RT-PCR reads via MiXCR and lists one record per CDR3 protein. The sample holds 550,000 to 650,000 distinct CDR3 sequences, about 12% seen once. Sequencing was performed on PBMCs from blood, taken on the day of vaccination. The source of these receptors is a man between 45 and 60 years old who received an inactivated influenza vaccine.

This clonotype was counted only a few times. The chain carries TRBV29-1 and TRBJ2-2; no reliable D call. The germline CDR1 and CDR2 sequences are SQVTM and ANQGSEA. This CDR3 has 11 amino acids. The ends were cut back, 5 bases at V and 3 bases at J, with 4 bases in the middle. The CDR3 sequence: CSVTYTGELFF. The CDR3 DNA follows: TGCAGCGTTACTTACACCGGGGAGCTGTTTTTT.

This clonotype was seen a few times. The rearrangement links TRBV6-2 or TRBV6-3 to TRBJ2-1; 13 bases agree with TRBD2. Trimming at V came to 8 bases and at J to 7 bases, leaving 11 bases not matched to a gene. Per the germline V gene, CDR1 is MNHEY and CDR2 is SVGEGT. The length of the CDR3 is 16 residues. In DNA, the CDR3 is TGTGCCAGCGAGATCGCCGGGACTAGCGGGATAAATGAGCAGTTCTTC. Its translation is CASEIAGTSGINEQFF.

This clonotype showed up just a few times. The CDR3 protein is CASRDSYIPGNTIYF. The CDR3 coding sequence is TGTGCCAGCAGGGACAGCTACATCCCTGGAAACACCATATATTTT. J is TRBJ1-3 and V is TRBV25-1, with TRBD1 as a possible D gene (6 bases). This CDR3 spans 15 amino acids. V was trimmed by 6 bases and J by 2 bases, leaving 14 bases between them. Germline V gives CDR1 MGHDK, CDR2 SYGVNS.

There are a few counts of this clonotype. The chain combines TRBV20-1 with TRBJ2-7; 8 bases are a match to TRBD1. This CDR3 spans 15 amino acids. CDR1 is DFQATT and CDR2 is SNEGSKA in the germline V gene (reference sequence). The V gene end was trimmed by 4 bases and the J gene end by 7 bases; junction bases not matched to a gene: 15. Here the CDR3 reads CSATPPNRGAREQYF. The CDR3 DNA is TGCAGTGCTACCCCCCCCAACAGGGGGGCCCGGGAGCAGTACTTC.

In this sample, this clonotype turned up a few times. The chain couples TRBV7-2 to TRBJ2-5; the D gene is possibly TRBD1 (6 bases). Per germline, CDR1 SGHTA and CDR2 FQGNSA. V lost 0 bases to trimming and J lost 5 bases, with 13 bases between them. CDR3 length: 15 residues. The CDR3 sequence is CASSLAGQRTETQYF. The CDR3 DNA is TGTGCCAGCAGCTTAGCGGGACAACGAACGGAGACCCAGTACTTC.

This clonotype was recorded a few times. The chain links TRBV6-2 or TRBV6-3 to TRBJ2-5; D ambiguous. Germline CDR1 reads MNHEY; CDR2 reads SVGEGT. V gave up 5 bases and J gave up 10 bases, with 11 bases separating them. The CDR3 has 11 amino acids. The DNA of the CDR3 is TGTGCCAGCAGTCACCCTTTGGGCCAGTACTTC. It codes for CASSHPLGQYF.

This clonotype was seen at least ten times. The V gene is TRBV20-1, the J gene TRBJ2-1; perhaps TRBD1 as D (6 bases). Germline CDR1 DFQATT, CDR2 SNEGSKA (reference sequence). The V gene lost 6 bases and the J gene lost 6 bases, with 12 bases spanning the gap. This CDR3 has 12 residues. In DNA, the CDR3 is TGCAGTGCCCTAAGGACAGTCAATGAGCAGTTCTTC. It codes for CSALRTVNEQFF.

This chain joins TRBV7-9 and TRBJ2-7; either TRBD1 or TRBD2 may fit D (5 bases each). Trimming removed 7 bases from V and 7 bases from J, with 23 bases in between. CDR1 SEHNR and CDR2 FQNEAQ come from the germline V gene (reference sequence). This CDR3 has 15 amino acids. CDR3 sequence reads: CASTLGAGQKGEQYF. The CDR3 DNA is TGTGCCAGCACCCTCGGGGCGGGTCAGAAAGGGGAGCAGTACTTC.

This clonotype was found a few times. The chain is built from TRBV12-3 or TRBV12-4 and TRBJ2-2; a weak D match, TRBD2 (6 bases). The length of the CDR3 is 14 residues. The V end was cut by 7 bases, the J end by 2 bases, with 11 bases between. The DNA of the CDR3 is TGTGCCAGCAAAGGCGGGGTAAACACCGGGGAGCTGTTTTTT. Its protein product is CASKGGVNTGELFF.

The rearrangement uses TRBV7-9 and TRBJ2-7; 8 bases align to TRBD2. Germline V gene sequence: CDR1 SEHNR, CDR2 FQNEAQ (reference sequence). Trimming took 5 bases from V and 4 from J; bases not matched to a gene: 13. The length of the CDR3 is 16 residues. The CDR3 protein is CASSPSGGPNLYEQYF. The CDR3 DNA reads as TGTGCCAGCAGCCCAAGCGGGGGCCCGAACTTATACGAGCAGTACTTC.

V usage is TRBV3-1 and J usage is TRBJ2-1; 9 bases align to TRBD2. This CDR3 has 18 amino acids. Germline values: CDR1 LGHDT, CDR2 YNNKEL (reference sequence). V lost 0 bases to trimming and J lost 0 bases; unmatched junction nucleotides: 6. The CDR3 sequence: CASSQEADSGGSYNEQFF. DNA of the CDR3: TGTGCCAGCAGCCAAGAGGCGGATAGCGGGGGCTCCTACAATGAGCAGTTCTTC.

In this sample, this clonotype turned up a few times. V gene TRBV10-3 combines with J gene TRBJ1-5; maybe TRBD1 (6 bases). This CDR3 is built from 13 residues. V was trimmed by 7 bases and J by 5 bases, leaving 12 bases between them. Germline CDR1 reads ENHRY; CDR2 reads SYGVKD. The chain's CDR3 is CAITPGADQPQHF. Written as DNA, the CDR3 is TGTGCCATCACACCGGGGGCAGATCAGCCCCAGCATTTT.

CDR3 protein: CASSSGAENQPQHF. CDR3 DNA: TGTGCCAGCAGCTCGGGAGCCGAGAATCAGCCCCAGCATTTT. The chain carries TRBV3-1 and TRBJ1-5; D is unresolved. V lost 5 bases and J 4 bases, leaving 12 bases between the germline ends. Looked up from germline, CDR1 is LGHDT and CDR2 is YNNKEL (reference sequence). The length of the CDR3 is 14 residues.

This clonotype was seen many times. This chain uses TRBV20-1 with TRBJ2-7; D may be TRBD1 (6 bases). The CDR3 has 12 residues. Per germline, CDR1 DFQATT and CDR2 SNEGSKA (reference sequence). The V end lost 6 bases, the J end lost 2 bases, and 11 bases lay between the germline ends. The CDR3 nucleotides read TGCAGTGCACTACAGGGAACCTACGAGCAGTACTTC. It translates to CSALQGTYEQYF.

This clonotype showed up just a few times. This chain joins TRBV4-3 and TRBJ2-3, with D possibly TRBD2 on 6 matching bases. Trimming stripped 3 bases from V and 2 bases from J, with 21 bases between. The CDR3 covers 18 residues. The germline CDR1 and CDR2 sequences are LGHNA and YSLEER. The CDR3 spells CASSQWGVEVAHTDTQYF. In DNA, the CDR3 is TGCGCCAGCAGCCAGTGGGGGGTGGAGGTAGCGCACACAGATACGCAGTATTTT.

J is TRBJ2-1 and V is TRBV4-1; no reliable D call. Trimming took off 2 bases at V and 5 bases at J, with 10 bases between the two ends. The CDR3 totals 14 residues. Germline V lookup: CDR1 MGHRA, CDR2 YSYEKL. CDR3 DNA: TGCGCCAGCAGCCAACGGCTCGAGGACAATGAGCAGTTCTTC. Translating it yields CASSQRLEDNEQFF.

This clonotype was counted only a few times. This chain joins TRBV20-1 and TRBJ1-5; D may be TRBD1 (6 bases). The CDR3 has 14 residues. V gave up 5 bases and J gave up 0 bases, with 11 bases separating them. Per germline, CDR1 DFQATT and CDR2 SNEGSKA (reference sequence). As DNA, the CDR3 is TGCAGTGCTCGGGACAAATATAGCAATCAGCCCCAGCATTTT. Its protein product is CSARDKYSNQPQHF.

This chain joins TRBV5-1 and TRBJ2-3; TRBD1 might be the D (5 bases). Deletions cut 1 base from V and 5 bases from J, with 11 bases between. The CDR3 runs 14 residues. Looked up from germline, CDR1 is SGHRS and CDR2 is YFSETQ. The CDR3 loop is CASSLWQGGDTQYF. The CDR3 DNA is TGCGCCAGCAGCTTGTGGCAGGGCGGAGATACGCAGTATTTT.

This chain links TRBV6-1 with TRBJ2-1; no definite D call. The CDR3 covers 16 residues. Germline V gene lookup returns CDR1 MNHNS and CDR2 SASEGT. V dropped 8 bases and J dropped 0 bases, with 17 bases sitting between them. CDR3 region: CASVRSIRSSYNEQFF. Written as DNA, the CDR3 is TGTGCCAGCGTACGTAGCATACGAAGCTCCTACAATGAGCAGTTCTTC.

This clonotype was counted between two and nine times. This CDR3 reads CASSSERGGIGELFF. The CDR3 DNA follows: TGTGCCAGCAGTAGCGAGCGGGGGGGCATCGGGGAGCTGTTTTTT. This chain connects TRBV12-3 or TRBV12-4 to TRBJ2-2, with TRBD2 matching over 10 bases. The trim removed 5 bases at V and 7 bases at J, leaving 7 bases unmatched. The CDR3 consists of 15 residues.

This clonotype was seen many times. V usage is TRBV12-3 or TRBV12-4 and J usage is TRBJ2-5; D perhaps matches TRBD1 (5 bases). The CDR3 length is 14 residues. V lost 3 bases and J lost 4, with 12 bases in between. CDR3 bases: TGTGCCAGCAGTTTTTCGGCTCAGGGAGAGACCCAGTACTTC. Translation: CASSFSAQGETQYF.

In its sample, this clonotype was seen a few times. The J gene is TRBJ2-2, the V gene TRBV28; tentatively, D is TRBD1 (5 bases). Germline V CDR1 and CDR2: MDHEN, SYDVKM. V was pared by 5 bases and J by 2 bases, with 18 bases between. The CDR3 is 17 residues long. CDR3 amino acids: CASSPRRGFANTGELFF. In DNA form, the CDR3 reads TGTGCCAGCAGTCCCCGAAGGGGATTCGCTAACACCGGGGAGCTGTTTTTT.

This clonotype was detected ten times or more. The chain recombines TRBV10-3 with TRBJ2-3; 13 nucleotides match TRBD2. This CDR3 has 17 residues. Germline V gives CDR1 ENHRY, CDR2 SYGVKD. Trimming removed 2 bases from V and 2 bases from J; junction bases left unmatched: 4. CDR3 nucleotides: TGTGCCATCAGTGAGGGACTAGCGGGAGCATCCACAGATACGCAGTATTTT. It specifies CAISEGLAGASTDTQYF.